This passage covers 19 T cell receptor beta chains from one sample sequenced in a study of a mutant IDH1 vaccine in newly diagnosed glioma. No antigens are known for them. The time point here: week 5, during vaccination. Every vaccine dose comprised 300 ug of mutant IDH1 20-mer peptide plus topical imiquimod. Clones were read by immunoSEQ multiplex PCR, and TCRdb kept only the in-frame ones, dropping some. This sample has around 50,000 clones; roughly 73% occur once, and the top ten carry 5.2%. Here the sequenced sample was PBMCs, taken from a glioma patient whose treatment included an IDH1 peptide vaccine. The source of these receptors is a man aged 45-65 years with glioma.

This rearrangement joins TRBV12-5 to TRBJ2-1; 8 bases fit TRBD2. The CDR3 is 15 residues long. Germline CDR1 reads LGHNT; CDR2 reads FRNRAP. V was clipped by 7 bases and J by 7 bases; unmatched bases: 12. The CDR3 reads CASVPPGGAENEQFF. The CDR3 nucleotides read TGTGCTAGTGTTCCCCCCGGGGGGGCCGAGAATGAGCAGTTCTTC. The entire variable domain, with the rest obtained from reference TRBV12-5 and TRBJ2-1, is as follows: DARVTQTPRHKVTEMGQEVTMRCQPILGHNTVFWYRQTMMQGLELLAYFRNRAPLDDSGMPKDRFSAEMPDATLATLKIQPSEPRDSAVYFCASVPPGGAENEQFFGPGTRLTVL.

The chain has TRBV9 and TRBJ2-7, with 11 bases fitting TRBD1. After removal of 6 bases from V and 6 bases from J, the junction contained 11 bases not matched to a gene. This CDR3 region has 15 residues. Per the germline V gene, CDR1 is SGDLS and CDR2 is YYNGEE. CDR3 sequence (DNA): TGTGCCAGCAACTCCGGACAGGGGGCCTTGGGCGAGCAGTACTTC. Its protein product is CASNSGQGALGEQYF.

The rearrangement joins TRBV2 to TRBJ1-1, with 10 bases that match TRBD1. The length of the CDR3 is 14 residues. With V trimmed by 5 bases and J by 11 bases, 11 bases remained unmatched. The germline V gene has CDR1 SNHLY and CDR2 FYNNEI. CDR3 DNA sequence: TGTGCCAGCAGTCTTGATAGGGACAGGGGAGGGGCTTTCTTT. Its translation: CASSLDRDRGGAFF.

The V and J genes are TRBV7-3 and TRBJ2-6; D not certain. Trimming stripped 5 bases from V and 2 bases from J, with 13 bases between. In germline, CDR1 is SGHTA, CDR2 FQGTGA. This CDR3 is 16 amino acids long. This CDR3 is CASSPQAVTGANVLTF. The CDR3 coding sequence is TGTGCCAGCAGCCCCCAGGCGGTAACTGGGGCCAACGTCCTGACTTTC.

CDR3 amino acids: CASSQDLGGSYEQYF. CDR3 in DNA: TGCGCCAGCAGCCAAGATCTGGGGGGGTCCTACGAGCAGTACTTC. This chain uses TRBV4-3 with TRBJ2-7, with 7 bases lining up with TRBD2. The junction had 3 bases not matched to a gene; V was cut back by 0 bases and J by 1 base. CDR1 and CDR2 (germline): LGHNA, YSLEER. CDR3 size: 15 residues.

The chain employs TRBV5-1 and TRBJ2-7, with TRBD2 matching over 7 bases. The CDR3 is 13 residues long. With V trimmed by 4 bases and J by 3 bases, 4 bases remained unmatched. Germline values: CDR1 SGHRS, CDR2 YFSETQ. CDR3 in DNA: TGCGCCAGCAGCCGGGAGGTGGGCTACGAGCAGTACTTC. Amino acids: CASSREVGYEQYF. The full variable domain, completed using reference TRBV5-1 and TRBJ2-7, is KAGVTQTPRYLIKTRGQQVTLSCSPISGHRSVSWYQQTPGQGLQFLFEYFSETQRNKGNFPGRFSGRQFSNSRSEMNVSTLELGDSALYLCASSREVGYEQYFGPGTRLTVT.

The J gene is TRBJ1-5, the V gene TRBV9; D might be TRBD1 (6 bases). With 4 bases removed from V and 0 bases from J, the gap between germline ends came to 11 bases. This CDR3 spans 15 amino acids. The V gene's germline CDR1 is SGDLS and CDR2 YYNGEE. The CDR3 protein is CASSSGVVSNQPQHF. Here the CDR3 DNA reads TGTGCCAGCAGCTCAGGGGTTGTTAGCAATCAGCCCCAGCATTTT.

CDR3 nucleotides: TGTGCCAGTAGCATTGCGCCCGGGACGGGGAGCTATGGCTACACCTTC. Translating gives CASSIAPGTGSYGYTF. The chain carries TRBV19 and TRBJ1-2; possibly TRBD1 for D (5 bases). Germline V CDR1 and CDR2: LNHDA, SQIVND (reference sequence). Trimming removed 6 bases from V and 4 bases from J, with 21 bases in between. The CDR3 spans 16 residues.

V gene TRBV6-6 combines with J gene TRBJ1-2, with 7 bases fitting TRBD1. CDR1 and CDR2 from the germline V gene are MNHNY and SVGAGI (reference sequence). The J segment lost 6 bases and the V segment lost 0 bases, leaving 7 bases of the junction unmatched. This CDR3 is 15 amino acids long. The CDR3 loop is CASSYSTGRGDGYTF. As DNA, the CDR3 is TGTGCCAGCAGTTACTCGACAGGGAGGGGTGATGGCTACACCTTC.

The chain has TRBV9 and TRBJ2-3; D is possibly TRBD1 or TRBD2 (5 bases each). CDR1 is SGDLS, CDR2 YYNGEE, per germline. V lost 3 bases to trimming and J lost 5 bases, with 19 bases between them. CDR3 length: 16 amino acids. In nucleotides, the CDR3 is TGTGCCAGCAGCGAGTCAACAGGTATCCGGGGAGATACGCAGTATTTT. It encodes CASSESTGIRGDTQYF. The variable domain in full, with the rest retrieved from reference TRBV9 and TRBJ2-3, is DSGVTQTPKHLITATGQRVTLRCSPRSGDLSVYWYQQSLDQGLQFLIQYYNGEERAKGNILERFSAQQFPDLHSELNLSSLELGDSALYFCASSESTGIRGDTQYFGPGTRLTVL.

The chain joins TRBV7-3 to TRBJ2-1; 7 nucleotides align to TRBD1. Germline V gene sequence: CDR1 SGHTA, CDR2 FQGTGA. The CDR3 consists of 14 residues. Losses at the gene ends were 5 bases for V and 6 bases for J; bases not matched to a gene: 7. CDR3 protein: CASSPMTGSNEQFF. CDR3 nucleotide sequence: TGTGCCAGCAGCCCTATGACAGGGTCCAATGAGCAGTTCTTC.

The rearrangement uses TRBV7-2 and TRBJ1-6; a possible D gene is TRBD1 (6 bases). CDR3 length equals 16 residues. Germline CDR1 SGHTA, CDR2 FQGNSA. The V end lost 3 bases, the J end lost 9 bases, and 18 bases lay between the germline ends. For the CDR3, the DNA is TGTGCCAGCAGCTTTTCCGCGACAGGCCTTTTTTCACCCCTCCACTTT. Protein sequence: CASSFSATGLFSPLHF.

The chain links TRBV28 to TRBJ2-5, with D unclear. Trimming cost V 5 bases and J 7 bases, with 11 bases left between them. The germline V gene has CDR1 MDHEN and CDR2 SYDVKM. This CDR3 region has 12 residues. CDR3 bases: TGTGCCAGCAGTCCCCTCTTAGCGACCCAGTACTTC. The encoded protein is CASSPLLATQYF.

The chain is built from TRBV27 and TRBJ1-2; no clear D. Trimming stripped 6 bases from V and 2 bases from J, with 10 bases between. Germline CDR1 is MNHEY and CDR2 is SMNVEV (reference sequence). The CDR3 has 13 residues. The CDR3 region has the DNA TGTGCCAGCAGGAACGGACTGAACTATGGCTACACCTTC. This gives the protein CASRNGLNYGYTF.

The chain couples TRBV5-1 to TRBJ1-2; D ambiguous. The CDR3 covers 14 residues. Germline assignment: CDR1 SGHRS and CDR2 YFSETQ. Trimming took 0 bases from V and 7 from J, leaving 13 bases between them. CDR3 loop: CASSLAQRSSGYTF. CDR3 DNA: TGCGCCAGCAGCTTGGCCCAGAGGTCGAGTGGCTACACCTTC.

V and J are TRBV18 and TRBJ2-7; TRBD2 matches at 7 bases. The germline gives CDR1 KGHSH, CDR2 LQKENI. V trimming: 3 bases; J trimming: 6 bases; junction bases outside the gene matches: 14. This CDR3 has 16 residues. CDR3 nucleotide sequence: TGTGCCAGCTCACCGCCCAGCGGGGTAGCGAGGGGCGAGCAGTACTTC. Encoded protein: CASSPPSGVARGEQYF.

The chain joins TRBV28 to TRBJ2-5; tentative D call: TRBD2 (5 bases). The CDR3 contains 12 residues. With 5 bases removed from V and 5 bases from J, the gap between germline ends came to 9 bases. Germline V gene data show CDR1 as MDHEN and CDR2 as SYDVKM. In DNA form, the CDR3 reads TGTGCCAGCAGTCTAGCTTTTGAGACCCAGTACTTC. Protein sequence: CASSLAFETQYF.

The chain has TRBV2 and TRBJ1-1; D possibly corresponds to TRBD1 (6 bases). V was clipped by 5 bases and J by 5 bases, with 9 bases between them. Germline V gives CDR1 SNHLY, CDR2 FYNNEI. The CDR3 is 12 residues long. CDR3 bases: TGTGCCAGCAGTATAACAGGGACTGAAGCTTTCTTT. Its translation is CASSITGTEAFF.

In its sample, this clone was seen once. The chain recombines TRBV6-5 with TRBJ1-5; D is perhaps TRBD1 (5 bases). CDR1 and CDR2 (germline): MNHEY, SVGAGI. Trimming removed 3 bases at V and 2 bases at J, with 8 bases between. CDR3 length equals 14 residues. CDR3: CASSYGGGNQPQHF. The CDR3 coding sequence is TGTGCCAGCAGTTATGGAGGGGGCAATCAGCCCCAGCATTTT.